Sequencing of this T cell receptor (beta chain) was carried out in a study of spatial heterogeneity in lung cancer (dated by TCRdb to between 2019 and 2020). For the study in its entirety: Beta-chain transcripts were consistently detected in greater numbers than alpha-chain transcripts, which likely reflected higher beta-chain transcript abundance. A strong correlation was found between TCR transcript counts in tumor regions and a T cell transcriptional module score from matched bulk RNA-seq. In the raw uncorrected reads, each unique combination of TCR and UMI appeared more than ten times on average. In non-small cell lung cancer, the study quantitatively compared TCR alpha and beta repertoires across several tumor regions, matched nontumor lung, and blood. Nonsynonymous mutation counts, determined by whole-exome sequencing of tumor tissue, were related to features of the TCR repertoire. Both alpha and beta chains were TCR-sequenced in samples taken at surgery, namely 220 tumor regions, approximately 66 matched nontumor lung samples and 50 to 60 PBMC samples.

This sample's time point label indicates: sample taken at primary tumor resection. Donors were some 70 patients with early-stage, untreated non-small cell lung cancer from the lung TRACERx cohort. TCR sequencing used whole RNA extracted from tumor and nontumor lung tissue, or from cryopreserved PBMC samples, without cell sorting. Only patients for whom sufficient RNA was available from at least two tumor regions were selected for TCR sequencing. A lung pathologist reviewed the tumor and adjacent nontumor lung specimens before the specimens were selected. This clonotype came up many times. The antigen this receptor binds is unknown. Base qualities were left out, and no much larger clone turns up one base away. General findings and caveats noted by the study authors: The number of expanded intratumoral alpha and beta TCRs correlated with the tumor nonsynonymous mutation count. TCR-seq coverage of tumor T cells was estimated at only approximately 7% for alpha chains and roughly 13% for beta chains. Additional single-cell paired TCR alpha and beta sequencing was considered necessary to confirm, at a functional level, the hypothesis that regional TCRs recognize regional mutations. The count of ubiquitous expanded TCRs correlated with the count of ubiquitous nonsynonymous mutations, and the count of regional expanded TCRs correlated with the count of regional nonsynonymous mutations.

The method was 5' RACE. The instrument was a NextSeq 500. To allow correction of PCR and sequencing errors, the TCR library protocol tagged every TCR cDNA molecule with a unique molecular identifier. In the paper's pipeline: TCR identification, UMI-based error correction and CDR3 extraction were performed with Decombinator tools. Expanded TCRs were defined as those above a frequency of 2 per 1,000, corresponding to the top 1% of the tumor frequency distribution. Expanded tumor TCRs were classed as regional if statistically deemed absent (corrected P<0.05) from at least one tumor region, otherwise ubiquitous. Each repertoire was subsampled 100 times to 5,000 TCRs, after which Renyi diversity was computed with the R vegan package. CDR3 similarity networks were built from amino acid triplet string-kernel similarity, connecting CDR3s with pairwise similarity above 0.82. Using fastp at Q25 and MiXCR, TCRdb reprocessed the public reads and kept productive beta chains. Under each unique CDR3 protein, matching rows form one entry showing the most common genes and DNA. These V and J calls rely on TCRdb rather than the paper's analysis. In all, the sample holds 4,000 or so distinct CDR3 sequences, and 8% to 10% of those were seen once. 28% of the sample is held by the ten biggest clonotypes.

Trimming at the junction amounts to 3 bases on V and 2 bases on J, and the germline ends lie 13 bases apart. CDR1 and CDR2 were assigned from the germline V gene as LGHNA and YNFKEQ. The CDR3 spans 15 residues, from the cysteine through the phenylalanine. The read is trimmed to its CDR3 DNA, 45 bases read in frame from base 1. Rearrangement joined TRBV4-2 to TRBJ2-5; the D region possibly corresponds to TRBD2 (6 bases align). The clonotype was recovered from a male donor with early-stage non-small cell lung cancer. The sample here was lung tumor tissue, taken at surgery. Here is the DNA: TGTGCCAGCAGCCACTCCTCTAGCGAACAAGAGACCCAGTACTTC. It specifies CASSHSSSEQETQYF.